The 32 T cell receptor beta chains in this list originate from one sample, sequenced in a study of cytomegalovirus exposure and HLA in healthy donors. Amplification used 60 Vbeta primers and 13 Jbeta primers. TCRdb keeps only in-frame clones here, not all; method: immunoSEQ multiplex PCR. Listed are about 190,000 clones; almost 6.5% falls within the top ten. Sequencing was carried out using PBMCs. The receptors derive from a man younger than 40 in good health and CMV-seronegative.

The chain recombines TRBV7-2 with TRBJ2-1, with 14 bases matching TRBD2. This CDR3 contains 15 residues. The germline gives CDR1 SGHTA, CDR2 FQGNSA. Germline trimming cut 5 bases from V and 7 bases from J; bases unmatched to any gene: 4. The CDR3 protein is CASSQTSGGANEQFF. CDR3 sequence (DNA): TGTGCCAGCAGCCAGACTAGCGGGGGGGCAAATGAGCAGTTCTTC.

The chain is built from TRBV19 and TRBJ2-5; D may be TRBD1 (7 bases). V was pared by 7 bases and J by 4 bases, with 13 bases between. Germline V gene data show CDR1 as LNHDA and CDR2 as SQIVND (reference sequence). The CDR3 spans 13 residues. The CDR3 bases are TGTGCCAGTACCAGGGGGGCCAGAGAGACCCAGTACTTC. It codes for CASTRGARETQYF.

V gene TRBV7-2 combines with J gene TRBJ1-1, with D possibly being TRBD1 (5 bases). The CDR3 consists of 14 residues. Trimming stripped 2 bases from V and 1 base from J, with 8 bases between. Germline CDR1 reads SGHTA; CDR2 reads FQGNSA. The DNA of the CDR3 is TGTGCCAGCAGCTTACAGGGAGGGAACACTGAAGCTTTCTTT. Translation gives CASSLQGGNTEAFF.

The chain recombines TRBV9 with TRBJ1-2; 12 nucleotides match TRBD1. V shed 3 bases and J 3 bases; nucleotides not matched to a gene: 9. Germline V lookup: CDR1 SGDLS, CDR2 YYNGEE. The CDR3 extends over 17 amino acids. For the CDR3, the DNA is TGTGCCAGCAGCGAGGGGGACAGGGGGCAATCTGACTATGGCTACACCTTC. This sequence encodes CASSEGDRGQSDYGYTF.

This chain links TRBV7-9 with TRBJ2-1; 11 positions agree with TRBD2. Germline CDR1 reads SEHNR; CDR2 reads FQNEAQ (reference sequence). J lost 5 bases, V lost 5 bases, and 11 bases had no gene match. The CDR3 is 17 residues long. The CDR3 reads CASSLAIAGGPDNEQFF. The CDR3 DNA reads TGTGCCAGCAGCCTTGCCATAGCGGGAGGGCCAGACAATGAGCAGTTCTTC. The full variable domain, completed using reference TRBV7-9 and TRBJ2-1, is DTGVSQNPRHKITKRGQNVTFRCDPISEHNRLYWYRQTLGQGPEFLTYFQNEAQLEKSRLLSDRFSAERPKGSFSTLEIQRTEQGDSAMYLCASSLAIAGGPDNEQFFGPGTRLTVL.

This sequence joins TRBV6-1 and TRBJ1-4; D may be TRBD1 (6 bases). V lost 6 bases and J 7 bases, leaving 15 bases between the germline ends. The CDR3 totals 14 residues. Per the germline V gene, CDR1 is MNHNS and CDR2 is SASEGT. The CDR3 coding sequence is TGTGCCAGCAGGATTCACAGGACAGCTGAAAAACTGTTTTTT. It encodes CASRIHRTAEKLFF.

The J gene is TRBJ2-6, the V gene TRBV28; D may be TRBD2 (5 bases). There are 15 residues in the CDR3. Germline CDR1 and CDR2: MDHEN and SYDVKM. Trimming took off 4 bases at V and 1 base at J, with 8 bases between the two ends. CDR3 DNA: TGTGCCAGCAGTTCCGGGGATTCTGGGGCCAACGTCCTGACTTTC. Translation gives CASSSGDSGANVLTF.

This rearrangement joins TRBV9 to TRBJ1-3; D possibly corresponds to TRBD1 (6 bases). The V end lost 4 bases, the J end lost 2 bases, and 13 bases lay between the germline ends. Germline lookup yields CDR1 SGDLS and CDR2 YYNGEE. The CDR3 sequence is 15 residues long. CDR3 coding DNA: TGTGCCAGCAGCCCAGGGGAAAGAGCTGGAAACACCATATATTTT. Translated: CASSPGERAGNTIYF.

This chain uses TRBV5-6 with TRBJ2-7; no clear D gene. Germline V gives CDR1 SGHDT, CDR2 YYEEEE. This CDR3 comprises 13 residues. V shed 1 base and J shed 0 bases, with 5 bases lying between them. The DNA of the CDR3 is TGTGCCAGCAGCTTGCGAGGCTCCTACGAGCAGTACTTC. Amino acid sequence: CASSLRGSYEQYF.

This chain links TRBV19 with TRBJ1-1; D call uncertain. Trimming shortened V by 8 bases and J by 1 base, and 11 bases separated the two germline ends. Germline CDR1 LNHDA, CDR2 SQIVND (reference sequence). The length of the CDR3 is 13 residues. CDR3 bases: TGTGCCAGTCAGGTGGTTGGGAACACTGAAGCTTTCTTT. This encodes CASQVVGNTEAFF.

This chain connects TRBV18 to TRBJ2-7; 9 nucleotides line up with TRBD2. This CDR3 has 15 amino acids. V trimming: 3 bases; J trimming: 6 bases; junction bases outside the gene matches: 9. CDR1 is KGHSH, CDR2 LQKENI, per germline. This chain's CDR3 is CASSPFLAGDGEQYF. The CDR3 DNA is TGTGCCAGCTCACCTTTTTTAGCGGGAGACGGCGAGCAGTACTTC.

The J gene is TRBJ1-4, the V gene TRBV7-9; the match to TRBD1 covers 8 bases. The V gene's germline CDR1 is SEHNR and CDR2 FQNEAQ (reference sequence). After removal of 0 bases from V and 7 bases from J, the junction contained 1 base not matched to a gene. This CDR3 region has 14 residues. CDR3 bases: TGTGCCAGCAGCTTAGCACAGGGGGGTGAAAAACTGTTTTTT. Amino acid sequence: CASSLAQGGEKLFF.

J is TRBJ1-5 and V is TRBV27, with 9 bases matching TRBD1. V was pared by 7 bases and J by 0 bases, with 19 bases of the junction left unmatched. The CDR3 extends over 20 amino acids. Germline CDR1 reads MNHEY; CDR2 reads SMNVEV (reference sequence). CDR3 sequence: CASMPRTGTGIRFSNQPQHF. DNA of the CDR3: TGTGCCAGCATGCCCCGAACCGGGACAGGGATTAGGTTTAGCAATCAGCCCCAGCATTTT.

CDR3 sequence reads: CASSPGTSGGTDTQYF. The DNA of the CDR3 is TGTGCCAGCAGCCCCGGGACTAGCGGGGGCACAGATACGCAGTATTTT. This chain connects TRBV5-8 to TRBJ2-3; 13 nucleotides line up with TRBD2. The CDR3 sequence is 16 residues long. The V gene end was trimmed by 4 bases and the J gene end by 1 base; junction bases not matched to a gene: 3. Germline-derived CDR1 and CDR2 are SGHTS and YDEGEE.

The J gene is TRBJ2-2, the V gene TRBV9, with TRBD2 matching 7 bases. The CDR3 length is 18 residues. CDR1 and CDR2 from the germline V gene are SGDLS and YYNGEE. The ends lost 3 bases at V and 2 bases at J; junction bases unmatched: 13. Here the CDR3 DNA reads TGTGCCAGCAGCGCCCCGATTCGCGGGAGCCATAACACCGGGGAGCTGTTTTTT. It yields the protein CASSAPIRGSHNTGELFF.

The chain couples TRBV6-5 to TRBJ2-3, with 7 bases fitting TRBD2. This CDR3 is built from 15 residues. The germline CDR1 and CDR2 sequences are MNHEY and SVGAGI. V lost 1 base to trimming and J lost 4 bases; unmatched junction nucleotides: 5. The CDR3 sequence is CASSYLSGAPDTQYF. The CDR3 DNA reads TGTGCCAGCAGTTACTTAAGCGGGGCTCCAGATACGCAGTATTTT.

The chain uses TRBV27 and TRBJ1-1; D is unclear. From germline, CDR1 is MNHEY and CDR2 SMNVEV (reference sequence). Trimming removed 8 bases at V and 1 base at J, with 11 bases between. The CDR3 runs to 13 residues. The CDR3 region has the DNA TGTGCCAGCTCTCCCCCCGGGAACACTGAAGCTTTCTTT. It encodes CASSPPGNTEAFF.

The chain has TRBV19 and TRBJ1-1, with D possibly being TRBD1 (6 bases). The CDR3 loop spans 17 amino acids. Trimming removed 2 bases at V and 0 bases at J, with 16 bases between. The germline CDR1 and CDR2 sequences are LNHDA and SQIVND (reference sequence). The CDR3 nucleotides read TGTGCCAGTAGTATACCTCCGACAGGACTCATGAACACTGAAGCTTTCTTT. It is translated as CASSIPPTGLMNTEAFF.

This chain uses TRBV7-2 with TRBJ2-5; maybe TRBD1 (5 bases). V lost 5 bases and J lost 7, with 17 bases in between. CDR1 SGHTA and CDR2 FQGNSA come from the germline V gene. The CDR3 is 14 amino acids. CDR3: CASSPHQGDGTQYF. CDR3 DNA: TGTGCCAGCAGCCCACATCAGGGTGACGGGACCCAGTACTTC.

V usage is TRBV7-2 and J usage is TRBJ2-5; 9 bases are shared with TRBD1. The V segment lost 5 bases and the J segment 11 bases; nucleotides outside the gene matches: 12. The CDR3 runs to 14 residues. Germline loops: CDR1 SGHTA, CDR2 FQGNSA. The CDR3 is CASSPQQGAGEQYF. Written as DNA, the CDR3 is TGTGCCAGCAGCCCACAACAGGGGGCGGGGGAGCAGTACTTC. The variable domain in full, completed from reference TRBV7-2 and TRBJ2-5, reads GAGVSQSPSNKVTEKGKDVELRCDPISGHTALYWYRQSLGQGLEFLIYFQGNSAPDKSGLPSDRFSAERTGGSVSTLTIQRTQQEDSAVYLCASSPQQGAGEQYFGPGTRLLVL.

This chain connects TRBV27 to TRBJ1-1; D possibly corresponds to TRBD1 (5 bases). The CDR3 runs to 14 residues. Germline loops: CDR1 MNHEY, CDR2 SMNVEV (reference sequence). V lost 6 bases and J lost 3, with 14 bases in between. CDR3 amino acids: CASRISGLYTEAFF. The CDR3 DNA reads TGTGCCAGCAGAATTTCAGGGTTATACACTGAAGCTTTCTTT.

The CDR3, as DNA: TGTGCCAGTAGTACAGACAGGGGCGTTAGCAATCAGCCCCAGCATTTT. Translated: CASSTDRGVSNQPQHF. The chain carries TRBV19 and TRBJ1-5, with 8 bases matching TRBD1. Germline V gene sequence: CDR1 LNHDA, CDR2 SQIVND (reference sequence). The J segment lost 0 bases and the V segment lost 4 bases, leaving 5 bases of the junction unmatched. This CDR3 comprises 16 residues.

This chain uses TRBV2 with TRBJ2-3; possibly TRBD2 for D (6 bases). V was clipped by 8 bases and J by 10 bases, with 16 bases between them. From germline, CDR1 is SNHLY and CDR2 FYNNEI. The CDR3 is 12 residues long. The chain's CDR3 is CASFAGKVAQYF. For the CDR3, the DNA is TGTGCCAGCTTTGCGGGGAAGGTCGCGCAGTATTTT.

The chain combines TRBV9 with TRBJ1-1, with D tentatively TRBD1 (6 bases). CDR3 size: 14 residues. V was shortened by 4 bases and J by 6 bases, with 16 bases between the two germline ends. The germline V gene has CDR1 SGDLS and CDR2 YYNGEE. In nucleotides, the CDR3 is TGTGCCAGCAGCCGCGGGGGCGGTGGTCCTGAAGCTTTCTTT. It codes for CASSRGGGGPEAFF.

The chain carries TRBV11-3 and TRBJ1-2, with 7 bases lining up with TRBD1. V lost 5 bases, J lost 4 bases, and 16 bases stayed unmatched. Germline V gives CDR1 SGHNT, CDR2 YENEEA. The CDR3 is made up of 17 amino acids. The CDR3 protein is CASSPRQGEPLGYGYTF. In nucleotides, the CDR3 is TGTGCCAGCAGCCCCCGACAGGGAGAGCCGCTGGGCTATGGCTACACCTTC.

V and J are TRBV19 and TRBJ2-3; D remains ambiguous. CDR1 and CDR2 from the germline V gene are LNHDA and SQIVND (reference sequence). With 3 bases removed from V and 0 bases from J, the gap between germline ends came to 10 bases. There are 15 residues in the CDR3. DNA of the CDR3: TGTGCCAGTAGTATTAGCATCGTTAGCACAGATACGCAGTATTTT. Residues: CASSISIVSTDTQYF. The complete variable domain, with remaining parts taken from reference TRBV19 and TRBJ2-3, reads DGGITQSPKYLFRKEGQNVTLSCEQNLNHDAMYWYRQDPGQGLRLIYYSQIVNDFQKGDIAEGYSVSREKKESFPLTVTSAQKNPTAFYLCASSISIVSTDTQYFGPGTRLTVL.

J is TRBJ1-2 and V is TRBV6-5; possible D gene TRBD1, 5 bases. Looked up from germline, CDR1 is MNHEY and CDR2 is SVGAGI. The CDR3 contains 14 residues. Trimming stripped 10 bases from V and 8 bases from J, with 23 bases between. The CDR3 nucleotides read TGTGCCACAGAGAAGGGGCAGCAGCGTTCGGGCTACACCTTC. Its translation is CATEKGQQRSGYTF.

The chain couples TRBV15 to TRBJ1-2, with a possible D match to TRBD1 (5 bases). V was shortened by 6 bases and J by 6 bases, with 23 bases between the two germline ends. Germline values: CDR1 LNHNV, CDR2 YYDKDF (reference sequence). This CDR3 contains 16 residues. This chain's CDR3 is CATRYGGGTPSNGYTF. The CDR3 nucleotides are TGTGCCACCAGGTACGGCGGGGGGACCCCTTCTAATGGCTACACCTTC.

This chain links TRBV5-8 with TRBJ1-5, with 9 positions matching TRBD1. V lost 5 bases, J lost 7 bases, and 10 bases stayed unmatched. The CDR3 totals 15 residues. Germline CDR1 SGHTS, CDR2 YDEGEE. The CDR3 region has the DNA TGTGCCAGCAGTCTGGGACAGGGTCGTGTCCAGCCCCAGCATTTT. Its translation: CASSLGQGRVQPQHF.

The chain has TRBV5-4 and TRBJ1-4; D gene uncertain. The V gene's germline CDR1 is SGHNT and CDR2 YYREEE (reference sequence). The CDR3 is 15 amino acids. Trimming took 2 bases from V and 0 from J, leaving 8 bases between them. The chain's CDR3 is CASSFYSATNEKLFF. The CDR3 coding sequence is TGTGCCAGCAGCTTTTACAGTGCAACTAATGAAAAACTGTTTTTT.

This chain connects TRBV5-6 to TRBJ1-4; 8 positions match TRBD1. The CDR3 spans 16 residues. Unmatched junction bases numbered 8, after V lost 3 bases and J lost 4 bases. Germline V gene sequence: CDR1 SGHDT, CDR2 YYEEEE. The CDR3 DNA reads TGTGCCAGCAGCTATGGGACAGGCGGTGTTAATGAAAAACTGTTTTTT. Its protein product is CASSYGTGGVNEKLFF.

This rearrangement joins TRBV6-5 to TRBJ2-6; D not certain. CDR3 size: 15 residues. Trimming removed 2 bases from V and 0 bases from J, with 5 bases in between. Germline V lookup: CDR1 MNHEY, CDR2 SVGAGI. The CDR3 coding sequence is TGTGCCAGCAGTTACGACTTCTCTGGGGCCAACGTCCTGACTTTC. Its protein is CASSYDFSGANVLTF.